The T cell receptor beta chain under discussion was sequenced for a study of shared clonotypes between healthy human individuals. Study information: Ranging from 18 to 49 in age, donors were two women and a few men. The study's findings and limits: Compared with clonotypes that all four donors shared, non-shared clonotypes had lower generation probabilities. It was anticipated that sequencing depth would influence how many clonotypes donors shared.

Here immunoSEQ multiplex PCR was the method, and the copy in TCRdb shows in-frame clones only, minus some. The sample yields 600,000 to 800,000 clones, over 55% seen once. The CDR3 has 15 residues. With 2 bases clipped from V and 1 base from J, the junction kept 2 bases outside the gene matches. The germline V gene has CDR1 KGHSH and CDR2 LQKENI. Comment on this clone: Its matching antigen is unknown. In the same sample, other DNA sequences code for this CDR3.

The source material was memory CD4+ T cells sorted from blood. Subset reported: CD45RA-negative fraction. This receptor was obtained from a woman aged 25 to 39 in good health. The chain is built from TRBV18 and TRBJ2-3; 8 bases line up with TRBD2. The CDR3 nucleotides read TGTGCCAGCTCACCAGTACTAGCGGGCACAGATACGCAGTATTTT. It codes for CASSPVLAGTDTQYF.